A single sample gave rise to the 10 T cell receptor beta chains below, sequenced in a study of fetal regulatory T cell absence and autoimmunity. Only in-frame clones appear in the TCRdb table, and some are missing; sequencing was by immunoSEQ multiplex PCR. The sample records about 46,000 clones, about 80% being singletons. Specimen: cord blood. The receptors were gathered from a newborn boy with IPEX syndrome.

There are a few counts of this clone. This sequence joins TRBV2 and TRBJ1-2, with 9 bases that match TRBD1. The V gene end was trimmed by 6 bases and the J gene end by 4 bases; junction bases not matched to a gene: 9. The CDR3 is made up of 15 amino acids. The germline CDR1 and CDR2 sequences are SNHLY and FYNNEI. CDR3 DNA sequence: TGTGCCAGCAGAGGGACAGGGAGGTTTAGCTATGGCTACACCTTC. Translated, it gives CASRGTGRFSYGYTF.

The V and J genes are TRBV28 and TRBJ2-7; tentatively, D is TRBD1 (6 bases). Deletions cut 3 bases from V and 2 bases from J, with 14 bases between. The CDR3 runs 15 residues. CDR1 is MDHEN and CDR2 is SYDVKM in the germline V gene. The CDR3, as DNA: TGTGCCAGCAGTTTTCGAGGACAGCCCGCCTACGAGCAGTACTTC. This gives the protein CASSFRGQPAYEQYF.

CDR3 protein: CASGPSAGLGETQYF. CDR3 coding DNA: TGTGCTAGTGGTCCGTCAGCGGGACTGGGGGAGACCCAGTACTTC. The rearrangement links TRBV12-5 to TRBJ2-5; 7 nucleotides agree with TRBD2. Germline V lookup: CDR1 LGHNT, CDR2 FRNRAP. This CDR3 spans 15 amino acids. Trimming removed 5 bases from V and 5 bases from J; junction bases left unmatched: 11.

The genes are TRBV5-1 and TRBJ1-5; 8 bases match TRBD1. Germline CDR1 and CDR2: SGHRS and YFSETQ. Trimming cost V 0 bases and J 6 bases; bases outside gene matches: 5. This CDR3 comprises 15 residues. The DNA of the CDR3 is TGCGCCAGCAGCTTGGCGGGACAGGCGACTCAGCCCCAGCATTTT. It codes for CASSLAGQATQPQHF.

The rearrangement uses TRBV7-9 and TRBJ1-2; D is undetermined. This CDR3 is 15 amino acids long. In germline, CDR1 is SEHNR, CDR2 FQNEAQ (reference sequence). Trimming shortened V by 0 bases and J by 7 bases, and 15 bases separated the two germline ends. CDR3 amino acids: CASSLAGGIRTGYTF. The CDR3 DNA reads TGTGCCAGCAGCTTAGCGGGTGGGATCCGTACTGGCTACACCTTC.

The chain is built from TRBV6-1 and TRBJ2-7, with 8 bases identical to TRBD1. Trimming removed 2 bases from V and 1 base from J; junction bases left unmatched: 10. This CDR3 comprises 17 residues. Germline-derived CDR1 and CDR2 are MNHNS and SASEGT. The CDR3 here is CASSEWAGGWPSYEQYF. CDR3 DNA: TGTGCCAGCAGTGAATGGGCAGGGGGCTGGCCGTCCTACGAGCAGTACTTC.

This sequence joins TRBV27 and TRBJ2-1; 9 bases agree with TRBD2. Trimming at V came to 2 bases and at J to 6 bases, leaving 5 bases not matched to a gene. In germline, CDR1 is MNHEY, CDR2 SMNVEV (reference sequence). CDR3 length: 15 amino acids. The CDR3 DNA reads TGTGCCAGCAGTTTAGGCCTAGCGGGATTCAATGAGCAGTTCTTC. As protein: CASSLGLAGFNEQFF.

The chain is built from TRBV5-1 and TRBJ2-5; 8 bases align to TRBD1. Germline CDR1 and CDR2: SGHRS and YFSETQ. Trimming removed 5 bases from V and 4 bases from J; junction bases left unmatched: 7. The CDR3 has 14 residues. Here the CDR3 DNA reads TGCGCCAGCAGTCGTCGACAGGGGATAGAGACCCAGTACTTC. Amino acids: CASSRRQGIETQYF.

The CDR3 reads CASSLAPGRRTGELFF. Written as DNA, the CDR3 is TGTGCCAGCAGCTTGGCTCCGGGACGCCGCACCGGGGAGCTGTTTTTT. The chain uses TRBV5-4 and TRBJ2-2, with D perhaps being TRBD1 or TRBD2 (5 bases each). The CDR3 consists of 16 residues. Looked up from germline, CDR1 is SGHNT and CDR2 is YYREEE (reference sequence). V lost 0 bases and J 4 bases, leaving 13 bases between the germline ends.

V gene TRBV7-5 combines with J gene TRBJ2-1; the table assigns TRBD2, which was not confirmed against the DNA. TRBV7-5 is a documented pseudogene. The CDR3 is made up of 19 amino acids. CDR3 protein: CVRSLGIRLAGELGDEQFF. The CDR3 nucleotides read TGTGTCAGAAGCTTAGGAATTCGACTAGCGGGAGAGCTAGGCGATGAGCAGTTCTTC.